This is a list of T cell receptor beta chains from one sample in a study of T cell repertoires in cytomegalovirus infection. Using its own MiXCR run on the reads, TCRdb lists one record per CDR3 protein. Among approximately 30,000 distinct CDR3 sequences listed, around a fifth were seen once. Antigens of these TCRs are unknown. The sequencing used CD8+ T cells from cultured PBMCs, collected from culture after CMV antigen stimulation. The receptors shown here come from a human donor in good health (CMV status not recorded). Some clones in this sample may be carry-over from other donors' samples. Both conserved end residues are trimmed from each CDR3. The listing skips clone size in some rows; elsewhere it reads once, few, many or a size class.

>.|TRBV28
ASKAFFGNQPQH
>.|TRBV10-3
AISESGTRHNTIY
>.|TRBV7-2
ASSSFTGTYEQY
>.|TRBV7-2
ASFQGGDPRDEQF
>few|TRBV7-2
ASSPWRILNTEAF
>.|TRBV7-9
ASSLGVYEQY
>.|TRBV7-8
ASSRMNTEAF
>.|TRBV28
ASRIRQHSGNTIY
>few|TRBV6-6
ASTEGGYEQY
>many|TRBV6-2/TRBV6-3
ASSYHPTRNYEQY
>.|TRBV5-6
ASSFGEGGFQPQH
>.|TRBV7-2
ASSFSGGSGNEQF
>.|TRBV29-1
SVRQGMSNQPQH
>.|TRBV7-3
ASSASGGVYNEQL
>.|TRBV6-2/TRBV6-3
ASTRTSGTGELF
>few|TRBV19
ASSSRPARGETQY
>many|TRBV12-3/TRBV12-4
ASSLSVTSRYEQF
>.|TRBV27
ASSLRGAYEQY
>.|TRBV29-1
SVEGEGGSAGELF
>few|TRBV7-8
ASRPGTGEYNEQF
>.|TRBV29-1
SVDGLGQSSYNEQF
>few|TRBV19
ASSPRTSGILRGGELF
>many|TRBV9
ASSAPHSDTYEQY
>few|TRBV20-1
SASPPGASSYNEQF